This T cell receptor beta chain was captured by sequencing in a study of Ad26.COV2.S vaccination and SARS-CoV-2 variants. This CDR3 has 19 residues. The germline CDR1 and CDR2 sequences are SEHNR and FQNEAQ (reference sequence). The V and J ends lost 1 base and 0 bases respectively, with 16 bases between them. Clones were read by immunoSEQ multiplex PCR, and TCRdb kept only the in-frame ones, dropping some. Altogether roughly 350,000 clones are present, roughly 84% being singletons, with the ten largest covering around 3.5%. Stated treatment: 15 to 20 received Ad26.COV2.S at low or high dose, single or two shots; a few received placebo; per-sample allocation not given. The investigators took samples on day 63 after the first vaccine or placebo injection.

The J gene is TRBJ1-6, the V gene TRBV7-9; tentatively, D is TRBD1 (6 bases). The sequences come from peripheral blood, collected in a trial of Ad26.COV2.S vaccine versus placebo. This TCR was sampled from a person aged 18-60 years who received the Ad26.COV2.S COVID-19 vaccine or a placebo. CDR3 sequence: CASSLGGAGPLSYNSPLHF. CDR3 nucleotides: TGTGCCAGCAGCTTAGGGGGGGCAGGCCCCCTCTCCTATAATTCACCCCTCCACTTT. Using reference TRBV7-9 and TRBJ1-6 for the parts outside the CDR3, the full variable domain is DTGVSQNPRHKITKRGQNVTFRCDPISEHNRLYWYRQTLGQGPEFLTYFQNEAQLEKSRLLSDRFSAERPKGSFSTLEIQRTEQGDSAMYLCASSLGGAGPLSYNSPLHFGNGTRLTVT.